The clone carrying this T cell receptor beta chain occurred once. The sample comes from a study of technical replicates of blood from a handful of donors. The V gene's germline CDR1 is SGDLS and CDR2 YYNGEE. The length of the CDR3 is 16 residues. The J segment lost 3 bases and the V segment lost 3 bases, leaving 10 bases of the junction unmatched. The method was immunoSEQ multiplex PCR; TCRdb's version includes in-frame clones alone and lacks a portion of them. This repertoire shows 65,000 to 85,000 clones, 95% to 98% found once; its top ten account for about 0.3%. The TCR sequence derives from a human donor in good health. The rearrangement links TRBV9 to TRBJ2-7; 9 nucleotides align to TRBD1. Sequencing was carried out using T cells isolated from PBMCs. CDR3 sequence: CASSEPRQGGSYEQYF. CDR3 bases: TGTGCCAGCAGCGAACCACGACAGGGGGGAAGCTACGAGCAGTACTTC.